The 28 T cell receptor beta chains listed next were all sequenced from one sample in a study of blood T cells in healthy people across ages. Sample-barcoded 5' priming and a J-beta primer mix drove a second PCR of about 6 to 12 cycles. TCRdb re-derived calls from the 5' RACE reads in MiXCR, one entry per CDR3 protein. The data show about 720,000 distinct CDR3 sequences, about 24% seen once. The sample comprised blood. The receptors come from a man aged 70-80 years in good health.

Only a few counts were recorded for this clonotype. This chain connects TRBV7-9 to TRBJ2-1; 8 bases are a match to TRBD2. The CDR3 spans 15 residues. Trimming took 1 base from V and 3 from J; bases not matched to a gene: 2. The germline gives CDR1 SEHNR, CDR2 FQNEAQ (reference sequence). CDR3 nucleotides: TGTGCCAGCAGCTTAGGCGGGGGGAACTACAATGAGCAGTTCTTC. It encodes CASSLGGGNYNEQFF.

This clonotype was counted between two and nine times. Relative to the germline gene, one junction end is altered; a read error may explain this. The chain combines TRBV2 with TRBJ1-6; D might be TRBD1 (5 bases). The germline CDR1 and CDR2 sequences are SNHLY and FYNNEI. The CDR3 length is 15 residues. The DNA for the CDR3 is TGTGCCCGCAGAGGGGAGGTGACCTTTAATTCACCCCTCCACTTT. Translated, it gives CARRGEVTFNSPLHF.

At least ten counts were recorded for this clonotype. V usage is TRBV2 and J usage is TRBJ2-7; TRBD2 agrees at 8 bases. CDR1 and CDR2 from the germline V gene are SNHLY and FYNNEI. CDR3 length equals 13 residues. The V gene end was trimmed by 7 bases and the J gene end by 4 bases; junction bases not matched to a gene: 6. This chain's CDR3 is CASNLAGGYEQYF. As DNA, the CDR3 is TGTGCCAGCAACCTAGCGGGTGGTTACGAGCAGTACTTC.

This chain joins TRBV20-1 and TRBJ2-3; D uncertain. Germline values: CDR1 DFQATT, CDR2 SNEGSKA (reference sequence). The CDR3 length is 13 residues. The ends were cut back, 4 bases at V and 2 bases at J, with 10 bases in the middle. DNA of the CDR3: TGCAGTGCTATCGCGGTTAACACAGATACGCAGTATTTT. Its protein product is CSAIAVNTDTQYF.

This clonotype occurred a few times. The gene calls are TRBV3-1 and TRBJ2-3; weak D call: TRBD2 (6 bases). The CDR3 covers 15 residues. Per germline, CDR1 LGHDT and CDR2 YNNKEL (reference sequence). V was shortened by 0 bases and J by 2 bases, with 9 bases between the two germline ends. In DNA form, the CDR3 reads TGTGCCAGCAGCCAAGACCTAGCGATCACAGATACGCAGTATTTT. It encodes CASSQDLAITDTQYF.

The chain joins TRBV20-1 to TRBJ2-3, with no clear D. V lost 3 bases and J 14 bases, leaving 21 bases between the germline ends. Germline lookup yields CDR1 DFQATT and CDR2 SNEGSKA (reference sequence). CDR3 size: 13 residues. CDR3 coding DNA: TGCAGTGCTAGTATAAGTTTGAGTGGGAAGGGGTATTTT. It specifies CSASISLSGKGYF.

In this sample, this clonotype turned up a few times. The chain employs TRBV7-9 and TRBJ2-5; possibly TRBD1 for D (5 bases). The J call may be incorrect, as the DNA end agrees better with TRBJ2-7. The CDR3 contains 12 residues. Germline CDR1 is SEHNR and CDR2 is FQNEAQ (reference sequence). The CDR3: CASSPWTYEQYF. In DNA form, the CDR3 reads TGTGCCAGCAGCCCCTGGACATACGAGCAGTACTTC.

In its sample, this clonotype was seen many times. The chain combines TRBV4-1 with TRBJ2-5; 7 bases map to TRBD2. Germline trimming cut 2 bases from V and 4 bases from J; bases unmatched to any gene: 7. CDR1 and CDR2 (germline): MGHRA, YSYEKL. The CDR3 spans 15 residues. The chain's CDR3 is CASSQPGTTGETQYF. The CDR3 DNA reads TGCGCCAGCAGCCAACCGGGGACTACTGGAGAGACCCAGTACTTC.

The chain employs TRBV5-1 and TRBJ1-4; tentatively, D is TRBD1 (6 bases). Deletions cut 1 base from V and 5 bases from J, with 9 bases between. The germline V gene has CDR1 SGHRS and CDR2 YFSETQ. The CDR3 sequence is 14 residues long. The CDR3 here is CASSLPGGNEKLFF. CDR3 coding DNA: TGCGCCAGCAGCTTGCCGGGGGGCAATGAAAAACTGTTTTTT.

This chain uses TRBV28 with TRBJ1-2; 8 nucleotides agree with TRBD1. Germline CDR1 and CDR2: MDHEN and SYDVKM. The CDR3 has 14 residues. V lost 5 bases to trimming and J lost 0 bases; unmatched junction nucleotides: 2. CDR3 in amino acids: CASSTTGANYGYTF. CDR3 coding DNA: TGTGCCAGCAGTACGACAGGGGCTAACTATGGCTACACCTTC.

The chain combines TRBV12-3 or TRBV12-4 with TRBJ2-6, with unresolved D. The CDR3 sequence is 14 residues long. V lost 5 bases to trimming and J lost 1 base, with 6 bases between them. The CDR3 DNA reads TGTGCCAGCAGTCGAGATTCTGGGGCCAACGTCCTGACTTTC. It is translated as CASSRDSGANVLTF.

In this sample, this clonotype turned up a few times. The V and J genes are TRBV21-1 and TRBJ2-7; whether TRBD1, the table's D call, matches the DNA was not checked. TRBV21-1 is annotated as a pseudogene. The length of the CDR3 is 14 residues. The CDR3 here is CASSENRGFYEQYV. In DNA, the CDR3 is TGTGCCAGCAGCGAAAACAGGGGATTCTACGAGCAGTACGTC.

Only a few counts were recorded for this clonotype. This sequence joins TRBV20-1 and TRBJ2-5; the match to TRBD1 covers 7 bases. The trim removed 6 bases at V and 0 bases at J, leaving 10 bases unmatched. This CDR3 has 15 residues. Germline V gene data show CDR1 as DFQATT and CDR2 as SNEGSKA (reference sequence). CDR3 protein: CSARPGQTYQETQYF. The CDR3 DNA sequence: TGCAGTGCAAGGCCGGGACAGACGTACCAAGAGACCCAGTACTTC.

This clonotype was recorded a few times. The chain carries TRBV3-1 and TRBJ2-2; D gene ambiguous. Trimming pared 7 bases from V and 7 bases from J, leaving 10 bases between. This CDR3 region has 12 residues. Looked up from germline, CDR1 is LGHDT and CDR2 is YNNKEL (reference sequence). CDR3 residues: CASTYGIGELFF. The CDR3 region has the DNA TGTGCCAGCACCTACGGTATCGGGGAGCTGTTTTTT.

The J gene is TRBJ1-3, the V gene TRBV28; perhaps TRBD1 as D (5 bases). The CDR3 is made up of 14 amino acids. The ends were cut back, 10 bases at V and 4 bases at J, with 17 bases in the middle. CDR1 is MDHEN, CDR2 SYDVKM, per germline. DNA for the CDR3: TGTGCCACCAAAGCGGGGGGGAGGGGAAACACCATATATTTT. Amino acids: CATKAGGRGNTIYF.

The J gene is TRBJ2-3, the V gene TRBV10-3, with 11 bases fitting TRBD2. With 11 bases clipped from V and 4 bases from J, the junction kept 8 bases outside the gene matches. In germline, CDR1 is ENHRY, CDR2 SYGVKD. The CDR3 spans 14 residues. The CDR3 reads CASAGTSGPDTQYF. The CDR3 DNA follows: TGTGCCTCCGCCGGGACTAGCGGCCCAGATACGCAGTATTTT.

This clonotype was counted only a few times. The chain employs TRBV18 and TRBJ2-5, with 7 bases matching TRBD2. The J call is doubtful: the DNA matches TRBJ2-1 better. Germline CDR1 and CDR2: KGHSH and LQKENI. The CDR3 is made up of 14 amino acids. This CDR3 is CASSPQRGHNEQFF. The CDR3 DNA is TGTGCCAGCTCACCACAGCGGGGTCACAATGAGCAGTTCTTC.

V and J are TRBV28 and TRBJ2-2; 7 bases are shared with TRBD1. The CDR3 length is 15 residues. Losses at the gene ends were 5 bases for V and 1 base for J; bases not matched to a gene: 4. CDR1 is MDHEN and CDR2 is SYDVKM in the germline V gene. The CDR3, as DNA: TGTGCCAGCAGTACCGGGACAGAGAACACCGGGGAGCTGTTTTTT. Amino acid sequence: CASSTGTENTGELFF.

The rearrangement joins TRBV20-1 to TRBJ2-2; D not resolved. V lost 0 bases and J lost 0, with 17 bases in between. The CDR3 loop spans 18 amino acids. In germline, CDR1 is DFQATT, CDR2 SNEGSKA (reference sequence). The CDR3 DNA follows: TGCAGTGCTAGAGACCCCGAGCATCTTTCGGCGAACACCGGGGAGCTGTTTTTT. Residues: CSARDPEHLSANTGELFF.

The chain links TRBV7-9 to TRBJ1-3, with D maybe TRBD1 (6 bases). There are 15 residues in the CDR3. Germline CDR1 is SEHNR and CDR2 is FQNEAQ (reference sequence). Trimming pared 5 bases from V and 0 bases from J, leaving 11 bases between. CDR3 loop: CASSDTGTSGNTIYF. CDR3 nucleotide sequence: TGTGCCAGCAGCGACACAGGGACCTCTGGAAACACCATATATTTT. The variable domain in full, completed from reference TRBV7-9 and TRBJ1-3, reads DTGVSQNPRHKITKRGQNVTFRCDPISEHNRLYWYRQTLGQGPEFLTYFQNEAQLEKSRLLSDRFSAERPKGSFSTLEIQRTEQGDSAMYLCASSDTGTSGNTIYFGEGSWLTVV.

The J gene is TRBJ1-1, the V gene TRBV12-3 or TRBV12-4; D not certain. This CDR3 region has 12 residues. Trimming took 4 bases from V and 7 from J, leaving 10 bases between them. In DNA, the CDR3 is TGTGCCAGCAGTTACCTAAGGCTTGAAGCTTTCTTT. This sequence encodes CASSYLRLEAFF.

This clonotype was seen only a few times. The chain is built from TRBV30 and TRBJ2-4; 7 positions agree with TRBD2. The CDR3 has 13 amino acids. Germline assignment: CDR1 GTSNPN and CDR2 SVGIG (reference sequence). Losses at the gene ends were 4 bases for V and 0 bases for J; bases not matched to a gene: 0. This CDR3 is CAWTGGAKNIQYF. CDR3 bases: TGTGCCTGGACGGGGGGAGCCAAAAACATTCAGTACTTC.

In regard to this clonotype: The conserved final phenylalanine or tryptophan is absent from the CDR3, which likely points to a read error. The J gene is TRBJ2-1, the V gene TRBV7-2; a possible D gene is TRBD1 (6 bases). V gave up 1 base and J gave up 7 bases, with 11 bases separating them. The CDR3 has 14 amino acids. CDR1 is SGHTA, CDR2 FQGNSA, per germline. CDR3 nucleotides: TGTGCCAGCAGCTTAGTAGCCCAGGGGAATGAGCAGTTCTCC. This translates into CASSLVAQGNEQFS.

This clonotype was observed a few times. V and J are TRBV5-1 and TRBJ2-2; D possibly uses TRBD1 or TRBD2 (5 bases each). Per germline, CDR1 SGHRS and CDR2 YFSETQ. V shed 3 bases and J shed 4 bases, with 10 bases lying between them. The CDR3 is made up of 14 amino acids. The CDR3 protein is CASSWGTPTGELFF. CDR3 DNA sequence: TGCGCCAGCAGCTGGGGGACCCCCACCGGGGAGCTGTTTTTT.

The chain joins TRBV29-1 to TRBJ2-1; TRBD2 might be the D (6 bases). This CDR3 comprises 13 residues. Trimming cost V 5 bases and J 9 bases, with 17 bases left between them. Germline V lookup: CDR1 SQVTM, CDR2 ANQGSEA. The CDR3, as DNA: TGCAGCGTTCGCGTGCGGGGAGCAGGTGAGCAGTTCTTC. Protein sequence: CSVRVRGAGEQFF.

This clonotype was seen at least ten times. J is TRBJ1-2 and V is TRBV20-1; a weak D match, TRBD1 (6 bases). This CDR3 contains 13 residues. V was cut by 2 bases and J by 2 bases, with 9 bases left in between. The germline V gene encodes CDR1 DFQATT and CDR2 SNEGSKA (reference sequence). CDR3 in amino acids: CSARLGANYGYTF. The CDR3 bases are TGCAGTGCTAGATTGGGGGCGAACTATGGCTACACCTTC.

The J gene is TRBJ2-2, the V gene TRBV6-5; no definite D call. Per germline, CDR1 MNHEY and CDR2 SVGAGI. Trimming removed 0 bases at V and 9 bases at J, with 17 bases between. The CDR3 is 16 residues long. The chain's CDR3 is CASSYSKLDPRRELFF. The DNA for the CDR3 is TGTGCCAGCAGTTACTCTAAACTGGACCCACGGAGGGAGCTGTTTTTT.

The chain has TRBV29-1 and TRBJ1-1; weak D call: TRBD1 (6 bases). Germline assignment: CDR1 SQVTM and CDR2 ANQGSEA. The CDR3 is 12 residues long. Trimming cost V 6 bases and J 1 base, with 9 bases left between them. The CDR3 sequence is CSVRRGNTEAFF. The CDR3 nucleotides are TGCAGCGTACGCAGGGGGAACACTGAAGCTTTCTTT.